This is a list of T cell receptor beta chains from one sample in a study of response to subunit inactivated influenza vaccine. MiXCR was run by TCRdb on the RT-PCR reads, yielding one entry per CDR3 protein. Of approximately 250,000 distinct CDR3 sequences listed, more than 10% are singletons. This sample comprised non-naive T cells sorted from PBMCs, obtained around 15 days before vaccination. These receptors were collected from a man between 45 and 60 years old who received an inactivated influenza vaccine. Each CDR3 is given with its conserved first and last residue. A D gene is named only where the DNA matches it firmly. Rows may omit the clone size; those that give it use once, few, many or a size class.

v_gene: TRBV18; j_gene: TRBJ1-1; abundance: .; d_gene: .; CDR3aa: CASSPGMADTEAFF; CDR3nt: TGTGCCAGCTCACCAGGGATGGCGGACACTGAAGCTTTCTTT
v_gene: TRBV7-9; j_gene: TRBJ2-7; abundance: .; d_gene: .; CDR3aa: CASSFSSGYEQYF; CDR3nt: TGTGCCAGCAGCTTTTCCTCCGGCTACGAGCAGTACTTC
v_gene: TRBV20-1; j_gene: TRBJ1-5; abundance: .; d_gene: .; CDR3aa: CSATLTGGGWSNQPQHF; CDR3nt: TGCAGTGCTACCCTCACAGGCGGGGGATGGAGCAATCAGCCCCAGCATTTT
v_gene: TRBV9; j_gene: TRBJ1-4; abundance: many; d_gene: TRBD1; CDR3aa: CASSAGGQGPNEKLFF; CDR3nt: TGTGCCAGCAGCGCGGGAGGACAGGGGCCTAATGAAAAACTGTTTTTT
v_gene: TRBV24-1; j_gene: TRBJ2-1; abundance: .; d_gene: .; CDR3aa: CATSDFWNEQFF; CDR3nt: TGTGCCACCAGTGATTTTTGGAATGAGCAGTTCTTC
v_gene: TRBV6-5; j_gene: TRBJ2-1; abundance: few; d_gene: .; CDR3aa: CASTQNNEQFF; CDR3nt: TGTGCCAGCACGCAAAACAATGAGCAGTTCTTC
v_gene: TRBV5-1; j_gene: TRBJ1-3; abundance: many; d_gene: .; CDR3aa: CASSLIGISGNTIYF; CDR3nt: TGCGCCAGCAGCTTGATCGGCATCTCTGGAAACACCATATATTTT
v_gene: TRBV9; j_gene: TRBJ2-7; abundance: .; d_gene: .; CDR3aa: CASSPDLLPSEQYF; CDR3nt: TGTGCCAGCAGCCCGGACCTACTCCCCTCCGAGCAGTACTTC
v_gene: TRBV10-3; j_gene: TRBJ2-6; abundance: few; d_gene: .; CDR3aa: CAISESSYDSSSGANVLTF; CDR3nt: TGTGCCATCAGTGAGTCGAGTTACGACAGTAGCTCTGGGGCCAACGTCCTGACTTTC
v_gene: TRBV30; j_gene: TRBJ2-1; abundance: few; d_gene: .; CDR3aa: CAWSVGLSSLDEQFF; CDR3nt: TGTGCCTGGAGTGTTGGGCTATCCTCTTTGGATGAGCAGTTCTTC
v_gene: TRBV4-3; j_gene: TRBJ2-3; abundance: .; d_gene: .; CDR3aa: CASSQVTGRTRSTDTQYF; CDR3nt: TGCGCCAGCAGCCAAGTTACAGGACGGACACGGAGCACAGATACGCAGTATTTT
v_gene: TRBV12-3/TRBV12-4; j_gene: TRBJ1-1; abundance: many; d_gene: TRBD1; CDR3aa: CASSSSGGEAFF; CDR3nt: TGTGCCAGCAGTTCCTCAGGGGGAGAAGCTTTCTTT
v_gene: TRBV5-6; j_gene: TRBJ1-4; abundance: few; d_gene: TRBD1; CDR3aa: CASSLRTGDEKLFF; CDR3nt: TGTGCCAGCAGCCTGAGGACAGGGGATGAAAAACTGTTTTTT
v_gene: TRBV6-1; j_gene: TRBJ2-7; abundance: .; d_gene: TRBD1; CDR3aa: CASIPTGGAYEQYF; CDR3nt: TGTGCCAGCATTCCGACAGGGGGGGCCTACGAGCAGTACTTC
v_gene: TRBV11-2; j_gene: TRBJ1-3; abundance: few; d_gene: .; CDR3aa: CASSLMRGLSGNTIYF; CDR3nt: TGTGCCAGCAGCTTAATGCGGGGGCTCTCTGGAAACACCATATATTTT
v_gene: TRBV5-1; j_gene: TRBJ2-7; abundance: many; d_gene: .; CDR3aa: CASSFLRGTYEQYF; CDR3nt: TGCGCCAGCAGCTTTTTAAGGGGGACCTACGAGCAGTACTTC
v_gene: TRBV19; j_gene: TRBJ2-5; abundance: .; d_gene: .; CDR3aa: CATRSTRVGGGETQYF; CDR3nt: TGTGCCACACGATCGACCCGGGTGGGCGGCGGAGAGACCCAGTACTTC
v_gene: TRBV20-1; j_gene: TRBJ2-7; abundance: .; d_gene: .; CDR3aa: CSAEGQYSYEQYF; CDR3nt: TGCAGTGCGGAAGGACAGTACTCCTACGAGCAGTACTTC
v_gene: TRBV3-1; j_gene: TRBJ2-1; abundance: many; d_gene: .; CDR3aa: CASSQDSEQYNEQFF; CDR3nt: TGTGCCAGCAGCCAAGACTCCGAACAGTACAATGAGCAGTTCTTC
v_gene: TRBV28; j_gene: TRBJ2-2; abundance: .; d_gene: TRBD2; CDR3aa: CASIPGGAAGELFF; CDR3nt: TGTGCCAGCATTCCGGGAGGGGCCGCCGGGGAGCTGTTTTTT
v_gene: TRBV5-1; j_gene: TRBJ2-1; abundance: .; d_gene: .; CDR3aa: CASSVAGTGHNEQFF; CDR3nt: TGCGCCAGCAGCGTTGCCGGGACTGGGCACAATGAGCAGTTCTTC
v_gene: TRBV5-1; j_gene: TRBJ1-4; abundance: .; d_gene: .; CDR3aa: CASSDQVRREKLFF; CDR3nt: TGCGCCAGCAGCGACCAAGTGCGGCGTGAAAAACTGTTTTTT
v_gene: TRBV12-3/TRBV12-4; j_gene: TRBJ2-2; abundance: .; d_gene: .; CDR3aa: CASSSPGAGELFF; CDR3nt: TGTGCCAGCAGTTCCCCAGGGGCCGGGGAGCTGTTTTTT
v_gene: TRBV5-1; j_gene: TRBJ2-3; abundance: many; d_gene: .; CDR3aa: CASSLTNTDTQYF; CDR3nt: TGCGCCAGCAGCTTAACCAACACAGATACGCAGTATTTT
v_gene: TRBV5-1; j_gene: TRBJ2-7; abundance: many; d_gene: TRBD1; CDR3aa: CASSRRQGAGEQYF; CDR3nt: TGCGCCAGCAGCAGACGACAGGGGGCCGGAGAGCAGTACTTC
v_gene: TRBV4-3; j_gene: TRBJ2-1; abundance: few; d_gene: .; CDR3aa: CASSQELQGAYNEQFF; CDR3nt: TGCGCCAGCAGCCAAGAGCTACAGGGAGCCTACAATGAGCAGTTCTTC
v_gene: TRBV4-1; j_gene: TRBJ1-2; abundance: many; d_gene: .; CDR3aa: CASSDEANYGYTF; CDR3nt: TGCGCCAGCAGCGATGAGGCTAACTATGGCTACACCTTC
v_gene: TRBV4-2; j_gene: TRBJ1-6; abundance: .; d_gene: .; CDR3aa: CASSQEQNSPLHF; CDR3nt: TGTGCCAGCAGCCAAGAACAGAATTCACCCCTCCACTTT
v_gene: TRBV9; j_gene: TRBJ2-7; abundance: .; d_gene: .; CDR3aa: CASRRGNSGHSYEQYF; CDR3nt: TGTGCCAGCAGAAGGGGTAATAGCGGACACTCCTACGAGCAGTACTTC
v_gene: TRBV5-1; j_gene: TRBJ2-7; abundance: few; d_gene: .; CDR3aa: CASSLSGVPSYEQYF; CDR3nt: TGCGCCAGCAGCTTGTCCGGGGTACCCTCCTACGAGCAGTACTTC
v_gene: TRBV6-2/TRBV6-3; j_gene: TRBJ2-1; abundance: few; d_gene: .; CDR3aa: CASTTNAPGLIRPSSYNEQFF; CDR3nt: TGTGCCAGCACTACGAACGCCCCGGGACTCATTCGTCCCAGCTCCTACAATGAGCAGTTCTTC
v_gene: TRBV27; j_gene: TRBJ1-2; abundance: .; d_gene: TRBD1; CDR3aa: CASSGTGTYGYTF; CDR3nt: TGTGCCAGCAGTGGGACAGGGACCTATGGCTACACCTTC
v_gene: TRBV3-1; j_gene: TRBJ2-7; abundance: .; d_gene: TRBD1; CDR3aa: CASSPRAVNRGKFYEQYF; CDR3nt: TGTGCCAGCAGCCCCAGGGCCGTAAACAGGGGGAAGTTCTACGAGCAGTACTTC
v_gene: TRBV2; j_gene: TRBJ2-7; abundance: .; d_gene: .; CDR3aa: CASTGTTSHGEQYF; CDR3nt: TGTGCCAGCACCGGGACAACCAGCCATGGCGAGCAGTACTTC
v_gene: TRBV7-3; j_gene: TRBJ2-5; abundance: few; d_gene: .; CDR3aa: CASSLRPRGRGETQYF; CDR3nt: TGTGCCAGCAGCTTAAGGCCCCGCGGCCGAGGGGAGACCCAGTACTTC
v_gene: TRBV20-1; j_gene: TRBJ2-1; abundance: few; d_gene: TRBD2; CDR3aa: CSARRIAGGREQFF; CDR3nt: TGCAGTGCTAGACGGATAGCGGGAGGAAGAGAGCAGTTCTTC
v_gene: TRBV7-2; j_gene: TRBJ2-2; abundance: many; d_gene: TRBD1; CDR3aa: CASSLGAGGMGELFF; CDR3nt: TGTGCCAGCAGCTTAGGGGCAGGGGGTATGGGGGAGCTGTTTTTT
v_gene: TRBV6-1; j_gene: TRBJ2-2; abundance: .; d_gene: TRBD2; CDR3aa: CATSSISSGEAGELFF; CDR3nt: TGTGCCACCAGCAGTATCTCTAGCGGGGAAGCCGGGGAGCTGTTTTTT
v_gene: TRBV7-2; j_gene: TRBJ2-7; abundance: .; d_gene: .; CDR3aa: CASSRGLSGIYEQYF; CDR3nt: TGTGCCAGCAGCCGCGGACTATCGGGAATTTACGAGCAGTACTTC
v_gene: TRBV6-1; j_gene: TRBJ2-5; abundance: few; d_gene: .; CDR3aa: CASQQGWSLETQYF; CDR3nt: TGTGCCAGCCAACAGGGCTGGAGTTTGGAGACCCAGTACTTC
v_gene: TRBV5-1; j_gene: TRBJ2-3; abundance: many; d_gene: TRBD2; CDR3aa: CASSPAGERTDTQYF; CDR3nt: TGCGCCAGCAGCCCGGCGGGGGAACGCACAGATACGCAGTATTTT
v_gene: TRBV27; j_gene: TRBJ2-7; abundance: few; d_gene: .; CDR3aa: CASRAGRQGTYEQYF; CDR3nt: TGTGCCAGCAGAGCGGGAAGACAGGGGACCTACGAGCAGTACTTC
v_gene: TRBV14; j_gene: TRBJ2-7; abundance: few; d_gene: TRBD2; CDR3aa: CASSPPGLARSYEQYF; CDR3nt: TGTGCCAGCAGCCCACCGGGACTAGCGCGCTCCTACGAGCAGTACTTC
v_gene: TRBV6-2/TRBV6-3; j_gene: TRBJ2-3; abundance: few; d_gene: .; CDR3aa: CASSYSGSSSTDTQYF; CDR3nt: TGTGCCAGCAGTTACTCCGGGAGTTCTAGCACAGATACGCAGTATTTT
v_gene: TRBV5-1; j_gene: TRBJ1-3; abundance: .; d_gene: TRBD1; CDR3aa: CASSSRQGATGNTIYF; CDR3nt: TGCGCCAGCAGTTCCCGACAGGGGGCAACTGGAAACACCATATATTTT
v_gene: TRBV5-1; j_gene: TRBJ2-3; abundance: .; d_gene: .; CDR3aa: CASSLVRGISTDTQYF; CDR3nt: TGCGCCAGCAGCTTGGTAAGGGGGATCAGCACAGATACGCAGTATTTT
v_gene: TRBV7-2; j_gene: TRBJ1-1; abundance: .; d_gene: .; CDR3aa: CASSLSIVNTEAFF; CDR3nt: TGTGCCAGCAGCTTATCAATTGTGAACACTGAAGCTTTCTTT
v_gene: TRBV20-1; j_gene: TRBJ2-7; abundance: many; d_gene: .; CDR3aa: CSAPKWARILDYEQYF; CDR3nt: TGCAGTGCCCCAAAATGGGCGAGGATTTTAGACTACGAGCAGTACTTC
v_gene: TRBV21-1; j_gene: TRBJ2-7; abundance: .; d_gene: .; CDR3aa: CASSKANQRNFYSYEQYF; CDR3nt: TGTGCCAGCAGCAAAGCGAACCAGCGGAACTTCTACTCCTACGAGCAGTACTTC
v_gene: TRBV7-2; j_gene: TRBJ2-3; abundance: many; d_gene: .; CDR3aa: CASSPYLDTQYF; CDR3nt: TGTGCCAGCAGCCCATACTTAGATACGCAGTATTTT
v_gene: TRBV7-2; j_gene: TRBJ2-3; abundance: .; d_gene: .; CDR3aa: CASSPLRRGPDTQYF; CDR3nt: TGTGCCAGCAGCCCGCTCAGGAGGGGGCCAGATACGCAGTATTTT
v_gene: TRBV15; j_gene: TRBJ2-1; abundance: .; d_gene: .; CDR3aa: CATSRDPGEGPWQFF; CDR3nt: TGTGCCACCAGCAGAGATCCAGGGGAAGGTCCGTGGCAGTTCTTC